These 26 T cell receptor beta chains share one sample of origin, sequenced in a study of identical twins. In TCRdb, the 5' RACE reads were re-called with MiXCR into one record per CDR3 protein. The table shows hundreds of thousands of distinct CDR3 sequences, with around 12% occurring only once. These same records also appear under a second study, on yellow fever vaccine responses in identical twins.

Sequencing input: PBMCs. All receptors derive from a woman aged 18-35 years in good health.

This chain links TRBV7-9 with TRBJ2-7, with D unclear. The germline V and J ends were trimmed by 2 bases and 6 bases, with 8 bases remaining between them. In germline, CDR1 is SEHNR, CDR2 FQNEAQ (reference sequence). The length of the CDR3 is 12 residues. The CDR3 region has the DNA TGTGCCAGCAGCTTACGGGCAGGCGAGCAGTACTTC. Its protein product is CASSLRAGEQYF.

The CDR3 DNA reads as TGCGCCAGCAGCTTGGGACAGGGATTTGGCTACACCTTC. This translates into CASSLGQGFGYTF. The rearrangement links TRBV5-1 to TRBJ1-2; 7 bases map to TRBD1. Germline loops: CDR1 SGHRS, CDR2 YFSETQ. Trimming cost V 0 bases and J 7 bases; bases outside gene matches: 3. This CDR3 contains 13 residues.

In its sample, this clonotype was seen many times. The V gene is TRBV20-1, the J gene TRBJ2-3; D unclear. The CDR3 spans 12 residues. CDR1 DFQATT and CDR2 SNEGSKA come from the germline V gene (reference sequence). The V gene lost 7 bases and the J gene lost 6 bases, with 14 bases spanning the gap. The CDR3 spells CSVTRASDTQYF. CDR3 DNA sequence: TGCAGTGTGACTCGGGCATCTGATACGCAGTATTTT.

A single count supports this clonotype. Just one base apart from a much larger clone, this may be a read error. The chain recombines TRBV12-3 or TRBV12-4 with TRBJ2-2, with D tentatively TRBD1 (5 bases). Trimming left V 3 bases short and J 0 bases short, with 8 bases between. There are 15 residues in the CDR3. CDR3 sequence reads: CASSFGHPNTGELFF. In DNA form, the CDR3 reads TGTGCCAGCAGTTTTGGACACCCGAACACCGGGGAGCTGTTTTTT.

This clonotype was seen a handful of times. V is TRBV5-1 and J is TRBJ1-1; unclear D gene. This CDR3 has 15 amino acids. Germline CDR1 is SGHRS and CDR2 is YFSETQ. V lost 5 bases and J lost 1, with 15 bases in between. The CDR3, as DNA: TGCGCCAGCAGATATACCCGGACGGAGAACACTGAAGCTTTCTTT. This codes for CASRYTRTENTEAFF.

The chain joins TRBV11-2 to TRBJ2-3, with 13 bases identical to TRBD2. Looked up from germline, CDR1 is SGHAT and CDR2 is FQNNGV. The CDR3 spans 18 residues. Losses at the gene ends were 5 bases for V and 1 base for J; bases not matched to a gene: 9. DNA for the CDR3: TGTGCCAGCAGCCGGGGACTAGCGGGGACCGAGCGCACAGATACGCAGTATTTT. As protein: CASSRGLAGTERTDTQYF.

The chain joins TRBV7-6 to TRBJ2-5, with a possible D match to TRBD2 (6 bases). The V end was cut by 1 base, the J end by 4 bases, with 19 bases between. This CDR3 spans 17 amino acids. Germline lookup yields CDR1 SGHVS and CDR2 FNYEAQ. CDR3 in DNA: TGTGCCAGCAGCTTAGAAGGCGGGGTAGTGTTCGGAGAGACCCAGTACTTC. Translating it yields CASSLEGGVVFGETQYF.

This clonotype was counted ten times or more. This sequence joins TRBV5-1 and TRBJ1-2, with D tentatively TRBD1 (5 bases). The CDR3 has 14 amino acids. Trimming took 7 bases from V and 3 from J, leaving 16 bases between them. Germline lookup yields CDR1 SGHRS and CDR2 YFSETQ. The CDR3 loop reads CASPLGVLYYGYTF. The CDR3 DNA sequence: TGCGCCAGCCCCCTAGGGGTACTGTACTATGGCTACACCTTC.

The rearrangement uses TRBV4-1 and TRBJ2-7; 11 positions agree with TRBD1. Trimming took 7 bases from V and 6 from J; bases not matched to a gene: 17. This CDR3 is 17 amino acids long. Germline loops: CDR1 MGHRA, CDR2 YSYEKL. CDR3 nucleotide sequence: TGCGCCAGCACCCCCGGGTTTGTGGGACAGGGGGTTCTCGAGCAGTACGTC. Protein sequence: CASTPGFVGQGVLEQYV.

This sequence joins TRBV4-2 and TRBJ2-3; either TRBD1 or TRBD2 may fit D (5 bases each). There are 18 residues in the CDR3. V was trimmed by 0 bases and J by 2 bases, leaving 18 bases between them. CDR1 LGHNA and CDR2 YNFKEQ come from the germline V gene. The DNA of the CDR3 is TGTGCCAGCAGCCAAGATCTCGGGCCCCTGGGGACCACAGATACGCAGTATTTT. Its protein product is CASSQDLGPLGTTDTQYF.

In this sample, this clonotype turned up a few times. The chain recombines TRBV29-1 with TRBJ2-1; the D gene is possibly TRBD1 (6 bases). Germline CDR1 and CDR2: SQVTM and ANQGSEA. CDR3 length equals 14 residues. V was trimmed by 7 bases and J by 0 bases, leaving 13 bases between them. CDR3 amino acids: CSGKTGASYNEQFF. CDR3 coding DNA: TGCAGCGGGAAGACAGGTGCCTCCTACAATGAGCAGTTCTTC.

The genes are TRBV7-3 and TRBJ2-2, with D tentatively TRBD2 (6 bases). The CDR3 totals 16 residues. Trimming cost V 3 bases and J 0 bases, with 11 bases left between them. The germline V gene has CDR1 SGHTA and CDR2 FQGTGA. The CDR3 bases are TGTGCCAGCAGCTTCGGCGGGGATACGAACACCGGGGAGCTGTTTTTT. Its translation is CASSFGGDTNTGELFF.

V usage is TRBV3-1 and J usage is TRBJ2-7, with 9 bases aligning to TRBD1. Germline V CDR1 and CDR2: LGHDT, YNNKEL (reference sequence). This CDR3 comprises 18 residues. The J segment lost 3 bases and the V segment lost 1 base, leaving 13 bases of the junction unmatched. The CDR3 sequence: CASSQGRAWTGADYEQYF. The CDR3 bases are TGTGCCAGCAGCCAAGGCCGCGCCTGGACAGGGGCTGACTACGAGCAGTACTTC.

This clonotype has at least ten counts. The chain has TRBV4-2 and TRBJ2-4; perhaps TRBD1 as D (5 bases). Germline assignment: CDR1 LGHNA and CDR2 YNFKEQ. The CDR3 consists of 18 residues. Trimming took off 0 bases at V and 1 base at J, with 16 bases between the two ends. DNA of the CDR3: TGTGCCAGCAGCCAAGAGTGGCAGGGTCCTGGGGCCAAAAACATTCAGTACTTC. Translated: CASSQEWQGPGAKNIQYF.

This clonotype was seen more than once but under ten times. The CDR3 DNA reads TGTGCCAGCAGCTTGGTGTCCGGGCAGACCACTGAAGCTTTCTTT. Translated: CASSLVSGQTTEAFF. This chain joins TRBV7-9 and TRBJ1-1; D is ambiguous. Germline CDR1 and CDR2: SEHNR and FQNEAQ (reference sequence). With 3 bases removed from V and 4 bases from J, the gap between germline ends came to 15 bases. The CDR3 totals 15 residues.

This clonotype has just a few counts. The gene calls are TRBV12-3 or TRBV12-4 and TRBJ1-2; weak D call: TRBD1 (5 bases). CDR3 size: 13 residues. Trimming removed 3 bases at V and 2 bases at J, with 7 bases between. The CDR3 coding sequence is TGTGCCAGCAGTTTTAGACAGAACTATGGCTACACCTTC. Translated, it gives CASSFRQNYGYTF.

This clonotype was seen only a few times. The chain recombines TRBV28 with TRBJ2-1, with 10 positions matching TRBD2. The J segment lost 7 bases and the V segment lost 7 bases, leaving 7 bases of the junction unmatched. This CDR3 has 14 amino acids. The germline V gene encodes CDR1 MDHEN and CDR2 SYDVKM. This chain's CDR3 is CASKSSGRGNEQFF. The CDR3 DNA reads TGTGCCAGCAAATCCAGCGGGAGGGGGAATGAGCAGTTCTTC. The entire variable domain, with the rest obtained from reference TRBV28 and TRBJ2-1, is as follows: DVKVTQSSRYLVKRTGEKVFLECVQDMDHENMFWYRQDPGLGLRLIYFSYDVKMKEKGDIPEGYSVSREKKERFSLILESASTNQTSMYLCASKSSGRGNEQFFGPGTRLTVL.

The V and J genes are TRBV9 and TRBJ2-1; D unclear. This CDR3 region has 12 residues. Germline values: CDR1 SGDLS, CDR2 YYNGEE. V shed 9 bases and J shed 7 bases, with 14 bases lying between them. Written as DNA, the CDR3 is TGTGCCACTCGGGTCTATCAGAATGAGCAGTTCTTC. Translation gives CATRVYQNEQFF.

The V gene is TRBV12-3 or TRBV12-4, the J gene TRBJ1-5; a weak D match, TRBD1 (5 bases). There are 16 residues in the CDR3. The V end lost 6 bases, the J end lost 1 base, and 16 bases lay between the germline ends. DNA for the CDR3: TGTGCCAGCAGACCTGACAGTGCGACGAGCAATCAGCCCCAGCATTTT. Translating it yields CASRPDSATSNQPQHF.

The CDR3 here is CASSLADNTEAFF. The CDR3 nucleotides read TGCGCCAGCAGCTTAGCTGACAACACTGAAGCTTTCTTT. The gene calls are TRBV5-1 and TRBJ1-1; D gene uncertain. The V gene lost 2 bases and the J gene lost 2 bases, with 7 bases spanning the gap. The CDR3 sequence is 13 residues long. Per germline, CDR1 SGHRS and CDR2 YFSETQ.

The chain uses TRBV11-1 and TRBJ2-3, with TRBD1 as a possible D gene (7 bases). There are 18 residues in the CDR3. V lost 1 base and J 2 bases, leaving 19 bases between the germline ends. Germline V lookup: CDR1 SGHAT, CDR2 FQDESV (reference sequence). The CDR3 protein is CASSLDRGRDRLTDTQYF. The CDR3 DNA sequence: TGTGCCAGCAGCTTAGATAGAGGGCGGGACAGACTCACAGATACGCAGTATTTT.

This clonotype was counted between two and nine times. V is TRBV9 and J is TRBJ2-1; TRBD2 matches 11 bases. This CDR3 is built from 17 residues. From germline, CDR1 is SGDLS and CDR2 YYNGEE. Unmatched junction bases numbered 12, after V lost 0 bases and J lost 10 bases. In DNA form, the CDR3 reads TGTGCCAGCAGCGTAGGAGTAGCGGGGGGGCAAGAAAGGGAGCAGTTCTTC. Translation: CASSVGVAGGQEREQFF.

This clonotype has only a few counts. V is TRBV5-1 and J is TRBJ2-2; a weak D match, TRBD1 (6 bases). V was trimmed by 4 bases and J by 5 bases, leaving 12 bases between them. Germline CDR1 reads SGHRS; CDR2 reads YFSETQ. The CDR3 spans 14 residues. The CDR3 protein is CASSTWTATGELFF. Written as DNA, the CDR3 is TGCGCCAGCAGCACATGGACAGCTACCGGGGAGCTGTTTTTT.

This clonotype showed up just a few times. V usage is TRBV10-3 and J usage is TRBJ2-7; 7 bases are shared with TRBD2. Germline V gene lookup returns CDR1 ENHRY and CDR2 SYGVKD. J was trimmed by 4 bases and V by 3 bases; bases with no gene match: 3. There are 13 residues in the CDR3. The CDR3 is CAISDFGGYEQYV. CDR3 in DNA: TGTGCCATCAGTGACTTCGGGGGGTACGAGCAGTACGTC.

This chain connects TRBV28 to TRBJ2-1; weak D call: TRBD2 (6 bases). The CDR3 runs to 16 residues. Germline CDR1 is MDHEN and CDR2 is SYDVKM. The V and J ends lost 5 bases and 8 bases respectively, with 22 bases between them. The CDR3 DNA reads TGTGCCAGCAGTCCGTCTAGCGCCCCGAGGGAGTATGAGCAGTTCTTC. This encodes CASSPSSAPREYEQFF. Using reference TRBV28 and TRBJ2-1 for the parts outside the CDR3, the full variable domain is DVKVTQSSRYLVKRTGEKVFLECVQDMDHENMFWYRQDPGLGLRLIYFSYDVKMKEKGDIPEGYSVSREKKERFSLILESASTNQTSMYLCASSPSSAPREYEQFFGPGTRLTVL.

This clonotype was seen a few times. The J gene is TRBJ2-4, the V gene TRBV7-9; D may be TRBD2 (6 bases). The CDR3 extends over 15 amino acids. Trimming removed 3 bases at V and 1 base at J, with 10 bases between. Germline V gene data show CDR1 as SEHNR and CDR2 as FQNEAQ (reference sequence). CDR3 loop: CASSLEGQAKNIQYF. The CDR3 DNA sequence: TGTGCCAGCAGCTTGGAGGGTCAGGCCAAAAACATTCAGTACTTC.